This T cell receptor beta chain was sequenced for a study of blood T cell repertoires in COVID-19. Study overall: Some COVID-19 samples were acute and others convalescent; all came from the United States, Italy and Spain. The analysed material was cDNA or gDNA that came from T cells, B-cell-depleted T cells, or PBMCs.

Under the authors' procedure: Counts of nucleated cells, estimated from reference gene primer amplification, were obtained. Only in-frame clones appear in the TCRdb table, and some are missing; sequencing was by immunoSEQ multiplex PCR. V, J and clone size were drawn from that table, and D and trimming were deduced from the DNA. There are about 88,000 clones in the sample; 75% to 90% occur only once, and more than 9.5% lies in the top ten. This CDR3 contains 12 residues. Germline V gives CDR1 SNHLY, CDR2 FYNNEI. Trimming removed 6 bases from V and 8 bases from J; junction bases left unmatched: 4. The genes are TRBV2 and TRBJ1-2, with TRBD1 identical over 9 bases. Source material: peripheral blood. The TCR originated in a human donor in a cohort sampled during active COVID-19. The CDR3 bases are TGTGCCAGCAGACAGGGGGCGAGGGGCTACACCTTC. Protein product: CASRQGARGYTF.